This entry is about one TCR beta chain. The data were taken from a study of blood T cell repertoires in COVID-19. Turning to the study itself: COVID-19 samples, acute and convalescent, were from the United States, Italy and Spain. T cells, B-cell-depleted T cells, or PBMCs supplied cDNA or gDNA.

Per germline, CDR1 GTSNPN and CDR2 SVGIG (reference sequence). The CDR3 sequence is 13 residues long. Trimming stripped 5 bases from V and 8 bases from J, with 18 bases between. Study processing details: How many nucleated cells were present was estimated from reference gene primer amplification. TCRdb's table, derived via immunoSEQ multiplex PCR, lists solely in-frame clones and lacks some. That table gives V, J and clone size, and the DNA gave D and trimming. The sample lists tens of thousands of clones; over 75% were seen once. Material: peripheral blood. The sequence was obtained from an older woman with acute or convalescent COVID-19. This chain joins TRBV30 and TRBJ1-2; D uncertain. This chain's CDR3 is CAWETLPRGGYTF. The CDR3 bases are TGTGCCTGGGAGACACTCCCCCGAGGGGGCTACACCTTC.